Below, 18 T cell receptor beta chains from the same sample are listed, as sequenced in a study of blood T cells in healthy people across ages. A sample-barcoded 5' primer and a J-beta primer mix were used in a second PCR of about 6 to 11 cycles. TCRdb ran MiXCR on the 5' RACE reads and lists one entry per CDR3 protein. The sample has fewer than 700,000 distinct CDR3 sequences, around 50% seen once. Sequencing was performed on blood. The origin of the receptors is a man older than 75 in good health.

In regard to this clonotype: Since a much larger clone is just one base distant, this may be a read error. This sequence joins TRBV6-5 and TRBJ2-7; D remains unclear. V lost 6 bases and J lost 3, with 18 bases in between. Germline V CDR1 and CDR2: MNHEY, SVGAGI. The CDR3 is made up of 15 amino acids. CDR3 sequence (DNA): TGTGCCAGCAGGCGGCTTAGATCGGGCCGCTACGAGCAGTACTTC. It translates to CASRRLRSGRYEQYF.

The rearrangement links TRBV7-2 to TRBJ1-1; D gene uncertain. The germline V gene has CDR1 SGHTA and CDR2 FQGNSA. This CDR3 comprises 16 residues. The germline V and J ends were trimmed by 1 base and 0 bases, with 12 bases remaining between them. In DNA form, the CDR3 reads TGTGCCAGCAGCTTAGGCTTGGGGTTAATGAACACTGAAGCTTTCTTT. It is translated as CASSLGLGLMNTEAFF.

The chain employs TRBV5-1 and TRBJ2-1, with a weak D call TRBD2 (6 bases). This CDR3 is built from 14 residues. Per the germline V gene, CDR1 is SGHRS and CDR2 is YFSETQ. V gave up 1 base and J gave up 8 bases, with 13 bases separating them. CDR3 sequence reads: CASSLRLDSDEQFF. The CDR3 DNA is TGCGCCAGCAGCTTGAGACTAGATTCCGATGAGCAGTTCTTC.

The chain joins TRBV14 to TRBJ1-2, with no clear D. The CDR3 length is 15 residues. Germline CDR1 and CDR2: SGHDN and FVKESK. Trimming stripped 0 bases from V and 4 bases from J, with 12 bases between. CDR3 DNA: TGTGCCAGCAGCCAAGATAGGTACCCGGGCTATGGCTACACCTTC. It specifies CASSQDRYPGYGYTF.

This clonotype was counted at least ten times. The chain has TRBV29-1 and TRBJ2-1, with D perhaps being TRBD1 or TRBD2 (5 bases each). This CDR3 is built from 14 residues. The V gene lost 3 bases and the J gene lost 5 bases, with 14 bases spanning the gap. Germline CDR1 is SQVTM and CDR2 is ANQGSEA. The CDR3 spells CSVDLTGADNEQFF. CDR3 DNA sequence: TGCAGCGTTGACCTTACCGGGGCCGACAATGAGCAGTTCTTC.

The gene calls are TRBV7-2 and TRBJ2-1; TRBD2 aligns across 7 bases. V shed 0 bases and J 15 bases; nucleotides not matched to a gene: 11. This CDR3 has 14 amino acids. Germline V CDR1 and CDR2: SGHTA, FQGNSA. DNA of the CDR3: TGTGCCAGCAGCTTAGCGGGGGGGGAGGCGCAGCGGTTCTTC. Amino acids: CASSLAGGEAQRFF. Supplemented by reference TRBV7-2 and TRBJ2-1, the full variable domain reads GAGVSQSPSNKVTEKGKDVELRCDPISGHTALYWYRQSLGQGLEFLIYFQGNSAPDKSGLPSDRFSAERTGGSVSTLTIQRTQQEDSAVYLCASSLAGGEAQRFFGPGTRLTVL.

The chain carries TRBV24-1 and TRBJ2-2; 7 nucleotides align to TRBD1. Per germline, CDR1 KGHDR and CDR2 SFDVKD. V shed 7 bases, J shed 4 bases, and the junction held 5 bases outside the gene matches. This CDR3 comprises 14 residues. CDR3 residues: CATRSGGSTGELFF. In DNA, the CDR3 is TGTGCCACCAGGTCAGGGGGTAGCACCGGGGAGCTGTTTTTT.

V is TRBV7-2 and J is TRBJ1-1, with a weak D call TRBD1 (5 bases). Trimming stripped 1 base from V and 4 bases from J, with 10 bases between. From germline, CDR1 is SGHTA and CDR2 FQGNSA. The CDR3 runs 14 residues. As DNA, the CDR3 is TGTGCCAGCAGCTTAGAGGGGTTGGTCACTGAAGCTTTCTTT. Translating gives CASSLEGLVTEAFF.

There are a few counts of this clonotype. The chain couples TRBV20-1 to TRBJ2-1, with a tentative D call TRBD2 (6 bases). CDR3 length: 13 amino acids. CDR1 and CDR2 (germline): DFQATT, SNEGSKA (reference sequence). Trimming took 3 bases from V and 6 from J, leaving 12 bases between them. DNA of the CDR3: TGCAGTGCTAGCCGGGACGGGGGCAATGAGCAGTTCTTC. This encodes CSASRDGGNEQFF.

V usage is TRBV7-2 and J usage is TRBJ2-3; possibly TRBD1 for D (6 bases). The V end was cut by 5 bases, the J end by 2 bases, with 14 bases between. This CDR3 comprises 15 residues. Germline V lookup: CDR1 SGHTA, CDR2 FQGNSA. In DNA, the CDR3 is TGTGCCAGCAGCCGTGGGGGCCGTGTCACAGATACGCAGTATTTT. As protein: CASSRGGRVTDTQYF. Based on the CDR3 plus reference TRBV7-2 and TRBJ2-3, the full variable domain is GAGVSQSPSNKVTEKGKDVELRCDPISGHTALYWYRQSLGQGLEFLIYFQGNSAPDKSGLPSDRFSAERTGGSVSTLTIQRTQQEDSAVYLCASSRGGRVTDTQYFGPGTRLTVL.

This clonotype was seen only a few times. V and J are TRBV6-5 and TRBJ2-3, with 12 bases fitting TRBD1. The germline CDR1 and CDR2 sequences are MNHEY and SVGAGI. CDR3 length: 15 amino acids. The ends lost 6 bases at V and 7 bases at J; junction bases unmatched: 8. In DNA, the CDR3 is TGTGCCAGCAGGGAGGGGACAGGGGGCGTGAATACGCAGTATTTT. It yields the protein CASREGTGGVNTQYF.

This chain links TRBV28 with TRBJ2-3; D unresolved. The CDR3 is 15 amino acids. In germline, CDR1 is MDHEN, CDR2 SYDVKM. Trimming removed 5 bases from V and 1 base from J, with 13 bases in between. The CDR3 loop is CASSQDLPGTDTQYF. The CDR3 bases are TGTGCCAGCAGTCAAGATCTACCAGGCACAGATACGCAGTATTTT.

The chain has TRBV7-3 and TRBJ2-1, with D hard to call. CDR3 length equals 15 residues. CDR1 and CDR2 from the germline V gene are SGHTA and FQGTGA. Deletions cut 1 base from V and 2 bases from J, with 9 bases between. The CDR3 loop is CASSLNRVAYNEQFF. CDR3 bases: TGTGCCAGCAGCTTAAATAGGGTAGCCTACAATGAGCAGTTCTTC. Full variable domain (outside the CDR3, taken from reference TRBV7-3 and TRBJ2-1): GAGVSQTPSNKVTEKGKYVELRCDPISGHTALYWYRQSLGQGPEFLIYFQGTGAADDSGLPNDRFFAVRPEGSVSTLKIQRTERGDSAVYLCASSLNRVAYNEQFFGPGTRLTVL.

This sequence joins TRBV20-1 and TRBJ2-1; TRBD2 matches at 7 bases. CDR1 and CDR2 from the germline V gene are DFQATT and SNEGSKA (reference sequence). The CDR3 is 16 residues long. With V trimmed by 5 bases and J by 2 bases, 12 bases remained unmatched. The CDR3 nucleotides read TGCAGTGCTCATACTGAGGGACTACTCGCCTACAATGAGCAGTTCTTC. It codes for CSAHTEGLLAYNEQFF.

V is TRBV20-1 and J is TRBJ1-2; 7 bases are shared with TRBD1. The CDR3 is 13 amino acids. Per germline, CDR1 DFQATT and CDR2 SNEGSKA (reference sequence). J lost 9 bases, V lost 0 bases, and 7 bases had no gene match. CDR3 sequence reads: CSARELTGLSYTF. The CDR3 DNA is TGCAGTGCTAGAGAATTGACAGGGCTAAGCTACACCTTC.

This clonotype appeared a few times. This chain uses TRBV7-2 with TRBJ2-3, with D tentatively TRBD1 (5 bases). CDR3 length equals 15 residues. Germline values: CDR1 SGHTA, CDR2 FQGNSA. Trimming took off 3 bases at V and 9 bases at J, with 19 bases between the two ends. The CDR3 region is CASSFLYYGAGTQYF. The CDR3 DNA reads TGTGCCAGCAGCTTCCTCTACTACGGAGCAGGGACGCAGTATTTT.

The chain combines TRBV20-1 with TRBJ1-1, with TRBD1 as a possible D gene (5 bases). The CDR3 loop spans 14 amino acids. The V end lost 5 bases, the J end lost 1 base, and 14 bases lay between the germline ends. In germline, CDR1 is DFQATT, CDR2 SNEGSKA (reference sequence). The CDR3 DNA is TGCAGTGCTCATATAACAGGACCGAACACTGAAGCTTTCTTT. Its protein product is CSAHITGPNTEAFF.

V and J are TRBV4-2 and TRBJ2-7, with D unclear. This CDR3 spans 14 amino acids. Germline V gene lookup returns CDR1 LGHNA and CDR2 YNFKEQ. V was cut by 4 bases and J by 5 bases, with 15 bases left in between. The CDR3 coding sequence is TGTGCCAGCAGCCTCACCCCCTTACGCGACGAGCAGTACTTC. It specifies CASSLTPLRDEQYF.